This T cell receptor beta chain is from a study of regulatory T cells in long-lasting Graves disease. Overall study context: Patients met the persistent Graves' disease definition after over 5 years of antithyroid drugs with positive TSH receptor antibodies.

The CDR3 sequence is 16 residues long. Germline V gene sequence: CDR1 DFQATT, CDR2 SNEGSKA (reference sequence). The V and J ends lost 0 bases and 9 bases, in that order; junction bases with no gene match: 17. Time point reported: persistent/refractory GD, antithyroid drugs over 5 years with positive TRAb. With RNA extracted from PBMCs as input, the TCR library was made. Patients all came to the study from an endocrinology department in Xi'an, China. HTBI primers from iRepertoire and Arm-PCR of CDR3 regions yielded the TCR beta libraries. TCRdb reanalysed the multiplex PCR reads using MiXCR and keeps one entry per CDR3 protein. The sample records hundreds of thousands of distinct CDR3 sequences, about 30% being singletons.

This rearrangement joins TRBV20-1 to TRBJ2-7; 7 bases align to TRBD2. The sequence was obtained from a female donor with Graves disease. This specimen was peripheral blood mononuclear cells (PBMCs), taken when the disease was refractory, from a patient treated with antithyroid drugs. The CDR3 nucleotides read TGCAGTGCTAGAGATCCTGGGGGGGTTGTCCCATATGGGCAGTACTTC. This gives the protein CSARDPGGVVPYGQYF.